Listed here is a single TCR beta chain. One base away lies a much larger clone, so this may be a sequencing read error. The CDR3 is 14 residues long. The ends were cut back, 0 bases at V and 14 bases at J, with 18 bases in the middle. Germline lookup yields CDR1 SGHAT and CDR2 FQNNGV. The data are from a study of tumor-infiltrating lymphocytes in oesophageal squamous cell carcinoma. TCRdb reprocessed the PCR reads with MiXCR, giving one entry per CDR3 protein. The data show 20,000 or so distinct CDR3 sequences, around a third seen once. The chain couples TRBV11-2 to TRBJ2-3; weak D call: TRBD2 (5 bases). The specimen sequenced was esophageal tumor tissue. This receptor was taken from a female donor with esophageal squamous cell carcinoma. The CDR3 protein is CASSLEISIGELYF. The CDR3 region has the DNA TGTGCCAGCAGCTTAGAAATTAGCATCGGGGAGCTGTATTTT.